Listed below are T cell receptor beta chains from one sample, sequenced in a study of OX40 agonist ivuxolimab in advanced cancers. Generated by immunoSEQ multiplex PCR, the TCRdb table keeps only in-frame clones and is missing some. Of about 48,000 clones listed, approximately 91% are singletons. Specimen: CD4+ or CD8+ T cells sorted from blood, collected in a trial of the OX40 agonist ivuxolimab. The receptors stem from an adult with an advanced solid tumor such as melanoma, head and neck, liver or kidney cancer. Both conserved end residues are part of each CDR3. D genes are given only for firm matches. Size is omitted from some rows. Given values are once, few, many or a class for expanded clones.

TRBV4-1	NA	TRBJ1-4	NA	CASLGGANEKLFF	TGCGCCAGCCTGGGGGGAGCTAATGAAAAACTGTTTTTT
TRBV11-2	once	TRBJ2-1	NA	CASRESSGGDNEQFF	TGTGCCAGCAGAGAGTCGTCAGGGGGGGACAATGAGCAGTTCTTC
TRBV10-1	NA	TRBJ2-7	TRBD1	CASSEGTGYEQYF	TGCGCCAGCAGTGAGGGGACAGGCTACGAGCAGTACTTC
TRBV19	once	TRBJ1-3	NA	CASSVEGGIGNTIYF	TGTGCCAGTAGTGTCGAAGGTGGAATTGGAAACACCATATATTTT
TRBV7-9	NA	TRBJ2-1	NA	CASSAAPLGHGNNEQFF	TGTGCCAGCAGCGCGGCCCCGTTAGGACACGGAAACAATGAGCAGTTCTTC
TRBV29-1	NA	TRBJ2-4	NA	CSVVGGRENIQYF	TGCAGCGTGGTAGGGGGGAGGGAAAACATTCAGTACTTC
TRBV6-5	NA	TRBJ2-1	TRBD1	CASSGGQGWFF	TGTGCCAGCAGTGGGGGACAGGGATGGTTCTTC
TRBV21-1	NA	TRBJ1-2	NA	CASSKQGANYGYTF	TGTGCCAGCAGCAAACAAGGGGCTAACTATGGCTACACCTTC
TRBV19	NA	TRBJ2-3	TRBD2	CASSNFGGAGTDTQYF	TGTGCCAGTAGTAATTTCGGGGGGGCGGGCACAGATACGCAGTATTTT
TRBV28	few	TRBJ2-3	NA	CASSLEGATDTQYF	TGTGCCAGCAGTTTGGAGGGAGCCACAGATACGCAGTATTTT
TRBV15	NA	TRBJ1-5	TRBD1	CATSSFTGAANQPQHF	TGTGCCACCAGCAGTTTCACAGGGGCGGCCAATCAGCCCCAGCATTTT
TRBV27	NA	TRBJ1-2	NA	CASGSDRSYGYTF	TGTGCCAGCGGCTCTGACAGGTCCTATGGCTACACCTTC
TRBV28	NA	TRBJ2-2	TRBD1	CASRTGDTGELFF	TGTGCCAGCAGGACAGGGGACACCGGGGAGCTGTTTTTT
TRBV19	NA	TRBJ1-2	NA	CASQTGTYGYTF	TGTGCCAGCCAGACAGGCACCTATGGCTACACCTTC
TRBV10-2	NA	TRBJ2-2	NA	CASGRNTGELFF	TGCGCCAGCGGCCGGAACACCGGGGAGCTGTTTTTT
TRBV18	NA	TRBJ2-3	NA	CASSPSDGSTDTQYF	TGTGCCAGCTCACCAAGTGACGGAAGCACAGATACGCAGTATTTT
TRBV6-5	NA	TRBJ1-5	TRBD1	CASSYGTGGGQPQHF	TGTGCCAGCAGTTATGGGACAGGGGGCGGTCAGCCCCAGCATTTT
TRBV7-3	NA	TRBJ2-3	NA	CASSLNGRTDTQYF	TGTGCCAGCAGCTTAAACGGTCGCACAGATACGCAGTATTTT
TRBV5-6	NA	TRBJ1-5	TRBD1	CASSFSGGDQPQHF	TGTGCCAGCAGCTTCTCAGGGGGAGATCAGCCCCAGCATTTT
TRBV6-5	NA	TRBJ1-1	TRBD1	CASSYSTGGFTEAFF	TGTGCCAGCAGTTACTCTACAGGGGGGTTTACTGAAGCTTTCTTT
TRBV6-5	NA	TRBJ2-1	TRBD2	CASSFRGGACEQFF	TGTGCCAGCAGTTTCCGCGGGGGGGCTTGTGAGCAGTTCTTC
TRBV15	NA	TRBJ2-5	TRBD2	CATSRGEGVETQYF	TGTGCCACCAGCAGAGGGGAGGGAGTTGAGACCCAGTACTTC
TRBV7-9	NA	TRBJ1-1	NA	CASSLALANTEAFF	TGTGCCAGCAGCTTAGCGTTAGCTAACACTGAAGCTTTCTTT
TRBV7-8	NA	TRBJ2-1	NA	CASSLAQGMKDEQFF	TGTGCCAGCAGCTTAGCGCAGGGAATGAAAGATGAGCAGTTCTTC
TRBV6-5	NA	TRBJ1-5	TRBD1	CASSLQGANQPQHF	TGTGCCAGCAGTCTACAGGGGGCAAATCAGCCCCAGCATTTT
TRBV4-1	NA	TRBJ1-1	TRBD1	CASSQDQGGTEAFF	TGCGCCAGCAGCCAAGATCAGGGGGGCACTGAAGCTTTCTTT
TRBV19	NA	TRBJ1-1	NA	CAASTGRAAEAFF	TGTGCCGCTTCTACGGGGCGCGCCGCTGAAGCTTTCTTT
TRBV19	NA	TRBJ1-1	NA	CASSAGRTEAFF	TGTGCCAGTAGCGCGGGTAGGACTGAAGCTTTCTTT
TRBV6-4	NA	TRBJ2-1	TRBD2	CASSYGGGASDEQFF	TGTGCCAGCAGTTACGGCGGGGGGGCTTCGGATGAGCAGTTCTTC
TRBV11-3	NA	TRBJ2-3	TRBD2	CASSLGQGGTDTQYF	TGTGCCAGCAGCTTAGGTCAGGGAGGGACAGATACGCAGTATTTT
TRBV7-9	NA	TRBJ2-2	TRBD1	CASNSPFGQGYTGELFF	TGTGCCAGCAACTCCCCTTTTGGACAGGGGTACACCGGGGAGCTGTTTTTT
TRBV30	NA	TRBJ1-2	TRBD1	CAWTPGQGAFGYTF	TGTGCCTGGACTCCGGGACAGGGGGCTTTTGGCTACACCTTC
TRBV30	NA	TRBJ2-7	NA	CAWSAGPTSYEQYF	TGTGCCTGGAGTGCCGGGCCTACGTCCTACGAGCAGTACTTC
TRBV7-8	NA	TRBJ2-1	NA	CASSLDQALYEQFF	TGTGCCAGCAGCTTAGACCAAGCCCTCTATGAGCAGTTCTTC
TRBV11-2	once	TRBJ2-3	NA	CASRPNERTDTQYF	TGTGCCAGCAGACCAAACGAACGCACAGATACGCAGTATTTT
TRBV4-1	NA	TRBJ2-3	TRBD2	CASSQDEVAGASSTDTQYF	TGCGCCAGCAGCCAAGATGAGGTAGCGGGGGCCTCTAGCACAGATACGCAGTATTTT
TRBV2	NA	TRBJ2-1	NA	CASSEALGWQGGKHSEQFF	TGTGCCAGCAGTGAAGCGCTTGGGTGGCAGGGCGGCAAACACAGTGAGCAGTTCTTC
TRBV10-3	NA	TRBJ2-2	NA	CAISETANTGELFF	TGTGCCATCAGTGAGACAGCGAACACCGGGGAGCTGTTTTTT
TRBV29-1	NA	TRBJ2-3	NA	CSVEVGDLSDTQYF	TGCAGCGTTGAGGTAGGGGATCTGTCAGATACGCAGTATTTT
TRBV27	NA	TRBJ1-1	NA	CASSFLGAEAFF	TGTGCCAGCAGTTTTCTTGGGGCTGAAGCTTTCTTT
TRBV21-1	once	TRBJ1-5	NA	CASSKEAASYSNQPQHF	TGTGCCAGCAGCAAAGAAGCGGCCAGCTATAGCAATCAGCCCCAGCATTTT
TRBV5-6	once	TRBJ2-7	TRBD2	CASSFTSGEDEQYF	TGTGCCAGCAGCTTCACTAGCGGGGAAGACGAGCAGTACTTC
TRBV9	once	TRBJ2-1	TRBD1	CASSVGGQGLGDEQFF	TGTGCCAGCAGCGTAGGGGGACAGGGCCTCGGCGATGAGCAGTTCTTC
TRBV13	NA	TRBJ2-5	NA	CASSLGGAGEETQYF	TGTGCCAGCAGCTTAGGCGGGGCTGGGGAAGAGACCCAGTACTTC
TRBV28	NA	TRBJ1-1	NA	CASSFRGATEAFF	TGTGCCAGCAGTTTTCGAGGGGCCACTGAAGCTTTCTTT
TRBV14	NA	TRBJ1-1	TRBD1	CASSQSRGWTEAFF	TGTGCCAGCAGCCAAAGCAGGGGGTGGACTGAAGCTTTCTTT
TRBV30	once	TRBJ1-1	TRBD1	CASNSGDRGGTEAFF	TGTGCCTCAAACTCCGGCGACAGGGGTGGAACTGAAGCTTTCTTT
TRBV11-3	once	TRBJ2-7	NA	CASSLGDGSSYEQYF	TGTGCCAGCAGCTTAGGGGACGGGAGCTCCTACGAGCAGTACTTC
TRBV30	few	TRBJ1-1	NA	CAWDKDPVTTEAFF	TGTGCCTGGGATAAGGACCCCGTCACCACTGAAGCTTTCTTT
TRBV9	NA	TRBJ1-2	TRBD1	CASSDKQGIYYGYTF	TGTGCCAGCAGCGATAAACAGGGGATATACTATGGCTACACCTTC
TRBV5-1	NA	TRBJ2-2	NA	CASSLGNTGELFF	TGCGCCAGCAGCTTGGGGAACACCGGGGAGCTGTTTTTT
TRBV7-6	NA	TRBJ1-5	TRBD1	CASSPMPGQGRNQPQHF	TGTGCCAGCAGCCCCATGCCGGGACAGGGACGCAATCAGCCCCAGCATTTT
TRBV15	NA	TRBJ1-4	TRBD1	CATSSTYGTGANEKLFF	TGTGCCACCAGCAGTACATATGGGACAGGGGCTAATGAAAAACTGTTTTTT
TRBV25-1	NA	TRBJ2-5	TRBD1	CASSGTGQGDQETQYF	TGTGCCAGCAGTGGGACGGGACAGGGGGACCAAGAGACCCAGTACTTC
TRBV6-5	NA	TRBJ1-2	TRBD1	CASSHRGRVDGYTF	TGTGCCAGCAGTCACAGGGGCAGGGTCGATGGCTACACCTTC